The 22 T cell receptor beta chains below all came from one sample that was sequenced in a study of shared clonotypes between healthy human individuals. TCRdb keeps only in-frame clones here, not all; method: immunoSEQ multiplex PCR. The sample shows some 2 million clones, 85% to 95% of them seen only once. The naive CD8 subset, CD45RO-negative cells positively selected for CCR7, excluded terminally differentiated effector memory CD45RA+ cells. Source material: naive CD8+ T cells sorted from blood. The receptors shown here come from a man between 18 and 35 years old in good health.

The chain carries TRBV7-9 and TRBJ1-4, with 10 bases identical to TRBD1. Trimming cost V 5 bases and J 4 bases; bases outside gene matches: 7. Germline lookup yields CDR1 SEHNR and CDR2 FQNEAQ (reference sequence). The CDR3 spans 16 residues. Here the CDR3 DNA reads TGTGCCAGCAGCCACACCCGGGACAGGGGTAATGAAAAACTGTTTTTT. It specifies CASSHTRDRGNEKLFF.

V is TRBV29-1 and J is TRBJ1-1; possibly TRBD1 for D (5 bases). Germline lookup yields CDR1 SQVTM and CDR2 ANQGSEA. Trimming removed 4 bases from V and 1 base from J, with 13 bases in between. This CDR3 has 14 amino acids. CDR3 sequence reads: CSVGSGPGNTEAFF. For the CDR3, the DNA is TGCAGCGTTGGTTCAGGGCCAGGGAACACTGAAGCTTTCTTT. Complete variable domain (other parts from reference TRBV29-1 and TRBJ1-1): SAVISQKPSRDICQRGTSLTIQCQVDSQVTMMFWYRQQPGQSLTLIATANQGSEATYESGFVIDKFPISRPNLTFSTLTVSNMSPEDSSIYLCSVGSGPGNTEAFFGQGTRLTVV.

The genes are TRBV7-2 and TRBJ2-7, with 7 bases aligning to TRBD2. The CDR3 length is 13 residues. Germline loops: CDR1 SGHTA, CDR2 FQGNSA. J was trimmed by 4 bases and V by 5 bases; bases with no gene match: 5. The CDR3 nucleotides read TGTGCCAGCAGCCGGCTAGCGGAATACGAGCAGTACTTC. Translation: CASSRLAEYEQYF.

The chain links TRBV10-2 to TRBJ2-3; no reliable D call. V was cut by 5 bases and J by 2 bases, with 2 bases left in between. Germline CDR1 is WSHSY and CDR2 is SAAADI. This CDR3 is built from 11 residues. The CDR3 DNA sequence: TGCGCCAGCAGTTACACAGATACGCAGTATTTT. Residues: CASSYTDTQYF.

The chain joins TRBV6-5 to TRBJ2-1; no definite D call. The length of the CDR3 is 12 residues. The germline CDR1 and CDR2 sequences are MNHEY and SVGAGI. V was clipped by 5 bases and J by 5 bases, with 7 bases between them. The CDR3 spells CASSHINNEQFF. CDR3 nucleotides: TGTGCCAGCAGTCACATAAACAATGAGCAGTTCTTC.

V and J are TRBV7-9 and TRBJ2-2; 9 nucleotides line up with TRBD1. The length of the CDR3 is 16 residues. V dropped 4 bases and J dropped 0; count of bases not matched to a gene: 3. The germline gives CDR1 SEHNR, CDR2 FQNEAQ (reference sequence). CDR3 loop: CASSSTGGANTGELFF. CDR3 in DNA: TGTGCCAGCAGCTCTACAGGGGGCGCGAACACCGGGGAGCTGTTTTTT.

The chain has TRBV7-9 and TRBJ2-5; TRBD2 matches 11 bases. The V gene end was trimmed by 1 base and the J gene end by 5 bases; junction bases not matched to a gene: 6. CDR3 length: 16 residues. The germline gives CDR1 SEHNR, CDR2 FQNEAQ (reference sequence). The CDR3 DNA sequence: TGTGCCAGCAGCTTAGATAGCGGGGGGGCCCGGGAGACCCAGTACTTC. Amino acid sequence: CASSLDSGGARETQYF.

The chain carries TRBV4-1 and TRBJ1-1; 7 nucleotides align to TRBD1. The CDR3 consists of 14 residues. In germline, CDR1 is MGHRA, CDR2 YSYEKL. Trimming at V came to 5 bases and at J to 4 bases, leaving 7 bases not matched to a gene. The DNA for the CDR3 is TGCGCCAGCAGCAGTCACAGGGGAGGCACTGAAGCTTTCTTT. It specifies CASSSHRGGTEAFF.

CDR3 loop: CASSPGVGDRGREQYF. The CDR3 bases are TGTGCCAGCAGCCCTGGGGTCGGTGACAGGGGGCGAGAGCAGTACTTC. The J gene is TRBJ2-7, the V gene TRBV7-6, with 10 bases aligning to TRBD1. Germline assignment: CDR1 SGHVS and CDR2 FNYEAQ. V was clipped by 5 bases and J by 7 bases; unmatched bases: 14. There are 16 residues in the CDR3.

In nucleotides, the CDR3 is TGTGCCAGCAGCGGAGACAGGGGGTTGGGTGAGACCCAGTACTTC. This encodes CASSGDRGLGETQYF. V usage is TRBV9 and J usage is TRBJ2-5; TRBD1 agrees at 9 bases. The length of the CDR3 is 15 residues. The trim removed 3 bases at V and 5 bases at J, leaving 8 bases unmatched. Germline loops: CDR1 SGDLS, CDR2 YYNGEE. The full variable domain, in which reference TRBV9 and TRBJ2-5 provide the parts outside the CDR3, is DSGVTQTPKHLITATGQRVTLRCSPRSGDLSVYWYQQSLDQGLQFLIQYYNGEERAKGNILERFSAQQFPDLHSELNLSSLELGDSALYFCASSGDRGLGETQYFGPGTRLLVL.

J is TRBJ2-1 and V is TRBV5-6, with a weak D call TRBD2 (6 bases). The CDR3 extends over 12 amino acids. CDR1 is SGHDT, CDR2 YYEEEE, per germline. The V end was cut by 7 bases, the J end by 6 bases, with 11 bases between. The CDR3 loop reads CASLLGGNEQFF. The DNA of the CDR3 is TGTGCCAGCTTGCTCGGGGGCAATGAGCAGTTCTTC.

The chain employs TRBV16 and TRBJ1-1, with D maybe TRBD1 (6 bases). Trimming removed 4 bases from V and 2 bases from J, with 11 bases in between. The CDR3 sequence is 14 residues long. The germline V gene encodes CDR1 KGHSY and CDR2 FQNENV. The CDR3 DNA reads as TGTGCCAGCAGCCCGGGGACACTCAACACTGAAGCTTTCTTT. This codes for CASSPGTLNTEAFF.

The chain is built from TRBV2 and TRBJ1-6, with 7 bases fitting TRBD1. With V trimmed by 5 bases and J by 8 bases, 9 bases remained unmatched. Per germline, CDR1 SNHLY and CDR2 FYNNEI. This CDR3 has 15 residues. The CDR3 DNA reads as TGTGCCAGCAGTCCAGGACAGGAATGGTATTCACCCCTCCACTTT. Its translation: CASSPGQEWYSPLHF.

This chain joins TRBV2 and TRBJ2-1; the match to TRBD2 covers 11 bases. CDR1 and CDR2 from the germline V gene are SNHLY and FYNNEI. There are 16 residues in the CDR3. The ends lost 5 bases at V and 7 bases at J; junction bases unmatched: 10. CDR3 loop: CASSLLTSGDENEQFF. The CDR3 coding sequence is TGTGCCAGCAGTCTTCTGACTAGCGGGGATGAGAATGAGCAGTTCTTC.

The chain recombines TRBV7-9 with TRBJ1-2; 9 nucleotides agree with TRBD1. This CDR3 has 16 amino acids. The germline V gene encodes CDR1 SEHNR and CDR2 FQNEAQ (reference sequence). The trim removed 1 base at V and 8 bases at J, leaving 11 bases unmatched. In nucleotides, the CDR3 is TGTGCCAGCAGCTTAGACCGGGACAGGGTGCGATACGGCTACACCTTC. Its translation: CASSLDRDRVRYGYTF. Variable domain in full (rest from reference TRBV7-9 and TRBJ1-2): DTGVSQNPRHKITKRGQNVTFRCDPISEHNRLYWYRQTLGQGPEFLTYFQNEAQLEKSRLLSDRFSAERPKGSFSTLEIQRTEQGDSAMYLCASSLDRDRVRYGYTFGSGTRLTVV.

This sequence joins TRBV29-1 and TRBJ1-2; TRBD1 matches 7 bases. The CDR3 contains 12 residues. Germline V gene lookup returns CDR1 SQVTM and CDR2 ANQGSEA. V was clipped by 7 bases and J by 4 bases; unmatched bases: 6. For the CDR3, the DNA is TGCAGCGGTGGGGACAGCCTCTATGGCTACACCTTC. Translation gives CSGGDSLYGYTF.

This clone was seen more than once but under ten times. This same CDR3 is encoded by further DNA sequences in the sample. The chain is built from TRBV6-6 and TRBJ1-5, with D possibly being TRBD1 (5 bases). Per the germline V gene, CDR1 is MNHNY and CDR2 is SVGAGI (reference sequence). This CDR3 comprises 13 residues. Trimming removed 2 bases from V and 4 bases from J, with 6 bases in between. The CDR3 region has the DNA TGTGCCAGCAGTTACGAGGGGAATCAGCCCCAGCATTTT. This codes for CASSYEGNQPQHF.

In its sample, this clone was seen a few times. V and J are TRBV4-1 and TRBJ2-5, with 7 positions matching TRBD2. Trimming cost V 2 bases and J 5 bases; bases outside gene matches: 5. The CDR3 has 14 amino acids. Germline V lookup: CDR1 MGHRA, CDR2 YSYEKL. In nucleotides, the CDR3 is TGCGCCAGCAGCCAATGGCAAGCGGGGGAGACCCAGTACTTC. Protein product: CASSQWQAGETQYF.

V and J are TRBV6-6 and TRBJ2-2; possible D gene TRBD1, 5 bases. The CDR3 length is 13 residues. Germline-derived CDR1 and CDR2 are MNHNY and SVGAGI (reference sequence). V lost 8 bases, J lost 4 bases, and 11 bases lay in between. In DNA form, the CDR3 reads TGTGCCAGCGAGTTCAGGGTCACCGGGGAGCTGTTTTTT. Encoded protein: CASEFRVTGELFF.

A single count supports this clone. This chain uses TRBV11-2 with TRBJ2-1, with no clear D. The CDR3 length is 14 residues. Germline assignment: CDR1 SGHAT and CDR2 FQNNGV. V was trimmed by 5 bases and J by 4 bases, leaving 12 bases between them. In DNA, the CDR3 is TGTGCCAGCAGCCCCACTATCGGATACAATGAGCAGTTCTTC. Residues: CASSPTIGYNEQFF.

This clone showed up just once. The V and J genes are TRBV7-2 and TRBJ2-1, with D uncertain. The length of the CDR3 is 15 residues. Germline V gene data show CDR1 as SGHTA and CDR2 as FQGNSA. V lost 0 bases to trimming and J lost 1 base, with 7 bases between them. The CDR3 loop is CASSLAGFSYNEQFF. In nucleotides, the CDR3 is TGTGCCAGCAGCTTAGCAGGGTTTTCCTACAATGAGCAGTTCTTC. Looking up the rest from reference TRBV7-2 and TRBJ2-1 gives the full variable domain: GAGVSQSPSNKVTEKGKDVELRCDPISGHTALYWYRQSLGQGLEFLIYFQGNSAPDKSGLPSDRFSAERTGGSVSTLTIQRTQQEDSAVYLCASSLAGFSYNEQFFGPGTRLTVL.

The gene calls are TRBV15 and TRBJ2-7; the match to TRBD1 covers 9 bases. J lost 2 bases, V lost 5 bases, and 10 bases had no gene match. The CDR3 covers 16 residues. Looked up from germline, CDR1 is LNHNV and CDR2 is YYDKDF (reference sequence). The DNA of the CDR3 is TGTGCCACCAGCCTCCGGGACAGGGAGTCGACCTACGAGCAGTACTTC. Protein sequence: CATSLRDRESTYEQYF.